This T cell receptor beta chain comes out of a study of shared clonotypes between healthy human individuals. The assay was immunoSEQ multiplex PCR, and TCRdb's table has in-frame clones only and misses some. The table records 1,400,000 or so clones, just under 99% of them present only once. Sequencing was carried out using naive CD4+ T cells sorted from blood. The subset denotes: CD45RA+ positively selected. This receptor was identified in a young man in good health.

This CDR3 is CASSHRTETYEQYF. CDR3 in DNA: TGTGCCAGCAGCCACAGGACAGAGACCTACGAGCAGTACTTC. The V gene is TRBV6-5, the J gene TRBJ2-7; a possible D gene is TRBD1 (6 bases). V dropped 6 bases and J dropped 2 bases, with 14 bases sitting between them. CDR3 length: 14 amino acids. CDR1 MNHEY and CDR2 SVGAGI come from the germline V gene.